This section outlines one T cell receptor (beta chain) sequence together with its context. Its cognate antigen is unknown. Deletions cut 5 bases from V and 2 bases from J, with 9 bases between. This CDR3 comprises 14 residues. Germline V CDR1 and CDR2: SGHTA, FQGTGA. These donors counted as nominally healthy when sampled, but unrecorded immune exposures were likely. Primers: 60 Vbeta forward and 13 Jbeta reverse. TCRdb's copy holds only in-frame clones and misses some; the assay was immunoSEQ multiplex PCR. This repertoire shows approximately 240,000 clones, about 80% found once; its top ten account for 5.4%. This record comes from a study of cytomegalovirus exposure and HLA in healthy donors. The study's findings and limits: Reports indicated that the classifier achieved high specificity and sensitivity in diagnosing cytomegalovirus status.

V and J are TRBV7-3 and TRBJ2-2; D not resolved. The sample taken for sequencing was PBMCs. The sequence was collected from a woman in her thirties or forties in good health and CMV-seropositive. The CDR3 spells CASSPRVNTGELFF. The DNA of the CDR3 is TGTGCCAGCAGCCCGCGCGTAAACACCGGGGAGCTGTTTTTT.